The clone carrying this T cell receptor beta chain was detected only a few times. Its antigen is unknown. Reverse transcribing all isolated RNA meant expressed TCRB transcripts were sequenced. The protocol was immunoSEQ multiplex PCR, while the TCRdb copy is restricted to in-frame clones and leaves out a portion. The profile shows 620,000 or so clones, about a sixth of them singletons. The sample is drawn from a study of beta chain features in type 1 diabetes. Overall study findings and caveats: Among patients, naive, central memory and Treg TCRB repertoires appeared more similar than among healthy donors. VDJ junctions from patients with type 1 diabetes contained fewer insertions and more deletions.

V was trimmed by 4 bases and J by 4 bases, leaving 10 bases between them. CDR3 length equals 13 residues. Germline values: CDR1 KGHSH, CDR2 LQKENI. This TCR was sampled from a man aged 18 to 29 in good health. This chain connects TRBV18 to TRBJ1-2; D gene ambiguous. Input material: naive CD4+ T cells from blood. The CDR3 protein is CASSRVESYGYTF. As DNA, the CDR3 is TGTGCCAGCTCACGTGTTGAGAGCTATGGCTACACCTTC.